The clone carrying this TCR beta chain has only a few counts. The V segment lost 8 bases and the J segment 0 bases; nucleotides outside the gene matches: 15. CDR3 length: 18 residues. Per the germline V gene, CDR1 is MNHEY and CDR2 is SVGEGT. TCRdb passed the RT-PCR reads through MiXCR, listing each CDR3 protein once. This table holds about 400,000 distinct CDR3 sequences, approximately 16% found once. This entry belongs to a study of patients and donors after allogeneic stem cell transplantation. This clonotype originated in a human donor who was either an allogeneic HSCT recipient or a stem cell or donor lymphocyte infusion donor (not recorded which). It is not recorded whose cells these are; they may come from a transplant donor. The sample was blood, either unsorted or a sorted T cell fraction (not recorded which). The gene calls are TRBV6-2 or TRBV6-3 and TRBJ2-3; TRBD2 matches at 9 bases. DNA of the CDR3: TGTGCCAGCCTTGGGGCTAGCGGGAAAGGTCGGAGCACAGATACGCAGTATTTT. Its protein is CASLGASGKGRSTDTQYF.